Following are 3 T cell receptor beta chains from one sample sequenced in a study of vaccination effects on CD4 cells after COVID-19. Culturing for ten to eleven days preceded CD4+ T cell isolation. Two-dose BNT162b2 or mRNA-1273 vaccination was given to participants. These receptors are not linked to any known antigen. Produced via immunoSEQ multiplex PCR; TCRdb's table is partial and in-frame only. The repertoire holds about 8,900 clones, with approximately 76% as singletons. The specimen comprised CD4+ T cells from PBMCs cultured without peptide, sampled after COVID-19 vaccination. These receptors were obtained from a human donor who received a COVID-19 vaccine.

J is TRBJ1-1 and V is TRBV20-1; D remains unclear. The CDR3 runs to 11 residues. In germline, CDR1 is DFQATT, CDR2 SNEGSKA (reference sequence). Trimming pared 7 bases from V and 0 bases from J, leaving 6 bases between. The chain's CDR3 is CSVEVNTEAFF. The CDR3 DNA reads as TGCAGTGTTGAGGTGAACACTGAAGCTTTCTTT.

This clone was observed once. V gene TRBV6-6 combines with J gene TRBJ2-3, with 9 bases matching TRBD2. V shed 7 bases and J 4 bases; nucleotides not matched to a gene: 9. Germline values: CDR1 MNHNY, CDR2 SVGAGI (reference sequence). This CDR3 region has 15 residues. The CDR3 DNA reads TGTGCCAGCACCCCGAGCGGGGGGAGGGCAGATACGCAGTATTTT. Translated, it gives CASTPSGGRADTQYF.

This chain uses TRBV7-8 with TRBJ2-7; 9 bases are a match to TRBD1. Germline-derived CDR1 and CDR2 are SGHVS and FQNEAQ. V gave up 0 bases and J gave up 4 bases; unmatched junction bases: 4. The CDR3 has 15 residues. The CDR3 reads CASSLAGTGSYEQYF. The CDR3 coding sequence is TGTGCCAGCAGCTTAGCCGGGACAGGGTCGTACGAGCAGTACTTC.